The TCR beta chain described here comes from a study of human T cells and chemical hapten exposure (TCRdb year 2021). Some background on the complete study: For sensitization, 2% DPC in acetone was applied to a 2 cm by 2 cm area of upper inner arm skin. Blood was sampled from patients pre-sensitization (week 0) and at 2, 6 and about 24 weeks after DPC sensitization. The libraries were sequenced as a pool, and the TCR yield per sample differed mostly because of small variations in library volumes within the pool. Patch testing was performed on the upper back with Finn chambers containing 0.01% DPC, and the patch tests were scored after 6 days according to International Contact Dermatitis Research Group standards. Weekly therapeutic DPC doses were additionally applied to the scalp of patients throughout the approximately 24-week study period. The patient cohort, mostly female, included alopecia areata with under or over 50% scalp involvement, alopecia totalis and alopecia universalis. Blood for TCR sequencing was provided by twenty-nine alopecia patients at one to four time points (pre-sensitization, 2, 6 and 24 weeks). This study followed changes in the peripheral blood TCR repertoire in vivo during primary and secondary sensitization of alopecia patients to the hapten diphenylcyclopropenone (DPC). What the study reported, not specific to this receptor: No change with DPC sensitization was found in the number of TCRs above 1 in 1000 frequency, and no evidence of global repertoire structure alterations was found. Because every patient had alopecia, a presumed autoimmune disease, the patients' immune response might differ from that of healthy individuals. Expanded TCRs formed significantly more large CDR3 similarity clusters than pre-sensitization or healthy control sets, consistent with antigen-driven responses. Patch test score was positively correlated with the number of PT1 expanded TCRs, with significance at thresholds 8, 16 and 32 but not at 4. Repeated subsampling changed both the strength of the expansion versus patch-test correlation and the threshold at which the correlation became significant.

Taken from cysteine to phenylalanine, the CDR3 has 15 residues. Solely the CDR3 DNA is kept, with 45 bases framed from the first base. Unmatched junction bases come to 6, with V trimmed by 4 bases and J by 3 bases. CDR1 and CDR2 (MNHEY, SVGEGT) derive from the germline V gene. To prepare the library, RACE was applied. Reads for this sample came from a NextSeq 500. During library preparation, unique molecular identifiers were attached to individual cDNA molecules so that TCRs could be counted in a quantitative, reproducible way. Both TCR alpha and TCR beta chains were sequenced from each blood RNA sample. Regarding the original processing steps: A median of roughly 98,000 TCRs per sample was observed, with a range of roughly 23,224 to 700,000. The Decombinator software suite was used to annotate the V, J and CDR3 of the TCR reads. For PS versus PT1 abundance plots, all samples were subsampled to the same number of TCRs (28,000). TCRs were defined as expanded if absent before sensitization and observed at least eight times at the 2-week time point. In TCRdb, the public reads were trimmed at Q25 with fastp and aligned with MiXCR, with productive beta chains retained. Duplicate CDR3 protein sequences are folded into a single record with the most common DNA and genes. TCRdb's processing, not the authors' own work, is the source of the V and J calls. The sample table contains some 49,000 distinct CDR3 sequences; only one count was recorded for about 10% of them. 3.5% to 5% of the sample is in the top ten clones.

On this clonotype itself: Its antigen has not been determined. No much larger clone exists at a distance of one base, and base qualities are not known.

The time point label here, explained by the study, means: patch test 1, 2 weeks after DPC sensitization. The treatment or condition label corresponds to: therapeutic diphenylcyclopropenone sensitization with weekly scalp DPC. At every patch-test visit, the blood draw took place before the patch test was put on. To be eligible, patients had to be aged 18 to 70, diagnosed with alopecia and judged suitable for DPC therapy, while pregnant patients were excluded. Total RNA was extracted from unfractionated whole blood that had been collected in Tempus Blood RNA tubes. This specimen consisted of whole blood, obtained in connection with sensitization to the hapten diphenylcyclopropenone (DPC). This receptor was taken from a woman between 50 and 59 years old with alopecia areata. Some clones in this sample may be carry-over from other donors' samples. The chain is assembled from TRBV6-2 or TRBV6-3 and TRBJ2-7, and 10 junctional nucleotides match TRBD1. The nucleotide sequence reads TGTGCCAGCAGTTCCGGGACAGGGGATATCTACGAGCAGTACTTC. Translation gives CASSSGTGDIYEQYF.